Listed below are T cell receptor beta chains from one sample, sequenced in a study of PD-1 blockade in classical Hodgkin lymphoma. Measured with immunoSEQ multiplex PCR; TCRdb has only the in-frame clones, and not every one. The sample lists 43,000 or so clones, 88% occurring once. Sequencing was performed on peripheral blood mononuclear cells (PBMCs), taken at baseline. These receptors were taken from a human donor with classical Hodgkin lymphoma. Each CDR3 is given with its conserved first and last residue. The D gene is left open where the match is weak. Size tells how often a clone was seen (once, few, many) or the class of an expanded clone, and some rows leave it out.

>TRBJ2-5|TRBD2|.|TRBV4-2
CASSPLAGDQETQYF
TGTGCCAGCAGCCCACTAGCGGGAGACCAAGAGACCCAGTACTTC
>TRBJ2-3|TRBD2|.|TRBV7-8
CASSPRLAGLADTQYF
TGTGCCAGCAGCCCTCGCCTAGCGGGATTAGCAGATACGCAGTATTTT
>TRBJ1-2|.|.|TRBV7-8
CASSLALTTGHYGYTF
TGTGCCAGCAGCTTAGCGCTTACGACAGGCCACTATGGCTACACCTTC
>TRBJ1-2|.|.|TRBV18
CASSPPTRTDNGYTF
TGTGCCAGCTCACCACCGACCCGGACTGATAATGGCTACACCTTC
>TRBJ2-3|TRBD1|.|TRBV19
CASSPGTGPTDTQYF
TGTGCCAGTAGTCCCGGGACAGGGCCGACAGATACGCAGTATTTT
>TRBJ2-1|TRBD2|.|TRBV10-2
CASSESGGTSGPYNEQFF
TGCGCCAGCAGTGAGTCCGGAGGTACTAGCGGTCCCTACAATGAGCAGTTCTTC
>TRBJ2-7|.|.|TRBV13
CASSMRVLSYEQYF
TGTGCCAGCAGCATGAGGGTCCTGTCCTACGAGCAGTACTTC
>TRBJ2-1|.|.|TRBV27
CASSPYSRGLFHNEQFF
TGTGCCAGCAGCCCGTACAGCAGGGGCCTATTCCACAATGAGCAGTTCTTC
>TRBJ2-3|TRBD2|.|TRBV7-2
CASSLRGGTDTQYF
TGTGCCAGCAGCCTACGGGGGGGCACAGATACGCAGTATTTT
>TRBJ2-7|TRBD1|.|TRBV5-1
CASSLGGQVYEQYF
TGCGCCAGCAGCTTGGGGGGACAGGTCTACGAGCAGTACTTC
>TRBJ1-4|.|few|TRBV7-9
CASSLLHEKLFF
TGTGCCAGCAGCTTACTGCATGAAAAACTGTTTTTT
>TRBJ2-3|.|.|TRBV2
CASSHPGGLTDTQYF
TGTGCCAGCAGCCACCCGGGGGGCCTTACAGATACGCAGTATTTT
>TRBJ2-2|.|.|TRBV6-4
CASSDSMGKAGELFF
TGTGCCAGCAGTGACTCGATGGGGAAGGCCGGGGAGCTGTTTTTT
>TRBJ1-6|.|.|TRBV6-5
CASRNPNSPLHF
TGTGCCAGCAGAAACCCCAATTCACCCCTCCACTTT
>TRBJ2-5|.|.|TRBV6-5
CASSYVSGSEETQYF
TGTGCCAGCAGTTACGTATCAGGGTCTGAAGAGACCCAGTACTTC
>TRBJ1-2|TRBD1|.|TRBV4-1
CASSPRGTASLGYTF
TGCGCCAGCAGCCCGAGGGGGACAGCAAGTTTAGGCTACACCTTC
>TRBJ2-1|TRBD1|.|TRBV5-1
CASSLAGGDRGLF
TGCGCCAGCAGCTTGGCGGGAGGGGACAGGGGGCTCTTC
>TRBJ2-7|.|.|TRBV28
CASSLAPPYEQYF
TGTGCCAGCAGTTTAGCACCTCCCTACGAGCAGTACTTC
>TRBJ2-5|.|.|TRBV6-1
CASSGGPNQETQYF
TGTGCCAGCAGCGGGGGACCAAACCAAGAGACCCAGTACTTC
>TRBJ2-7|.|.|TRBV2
CASSGRALIEVEYF
TGTGCCAGCAGTGGAAGGGCCTTAATTGAGGTCGAGTACTTC
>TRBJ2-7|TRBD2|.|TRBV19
CASSIWLAGGNEQYF
TGTGCCAGTAGTATCTGGCTAGCGGGAGGCAACGAGCAGTACTTC
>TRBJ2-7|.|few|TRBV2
CASSGSYEQYF
TGTGCCAGCAGTGGTTCCTACGAGCAGTACTTC
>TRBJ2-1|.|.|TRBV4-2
CASSQAQGGSSEFF
TGTGCCAGCAGCCAAGCCCAAGGTGGCTCCTCTGAGTTCTTC
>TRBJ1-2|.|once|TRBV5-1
CASSLGVEGYGYTF
TGCGCCAGCAGCTTGGGAGTCGAGGGCTATGGCTACACCTTC
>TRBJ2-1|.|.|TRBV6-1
CASSEPGGSYNEQFF
TGTGCCAGCAGTGAACCTGGGGGGAGCTACAATGAGCAGTTCTTC
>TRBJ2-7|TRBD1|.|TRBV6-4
CASSPGTGGREQYF
TGTGCCAGCAGTCCCGGGACAGGGGGCCGGGAGCAGTACTTC
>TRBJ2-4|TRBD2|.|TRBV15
CATSTLSGNGENIQYF
TGTGCCACCAGCACGCTAAGCGGGAATGGAGAAAACATTCAGTACTTC
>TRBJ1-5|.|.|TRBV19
CASTKTSNQPQHF
TGTGCCAGTACCAAAACCTCGAATCAGCCCCAGCATTTT
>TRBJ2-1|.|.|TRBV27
CASSIISGGDEQFF
TGTGCCAGCAGTATCATTTCAGGTGGCGATGAGCAGTTCTTC
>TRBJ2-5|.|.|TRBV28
CASSSGTRGTQYF
TGTGCCAGCAGTTCCGGGACCCGCGGGACCCAGTACTTC
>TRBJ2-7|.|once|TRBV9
CASSPGQNAYEQYF
TGTGCCAGCAGCCCCGGACAGAACGCCTACGAGCAGTACTTC
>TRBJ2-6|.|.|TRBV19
CASSIEGDHSGANVLTF
TGTGCCAGTAGTATAGAGGGAGACCACTCTGGGGCCAACGTCCTGACTTTC
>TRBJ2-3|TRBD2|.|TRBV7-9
CASSLSTSGRTDTQYF
TGTGCCAGCAGCTTATCGACTAGCGGGAGGACAGATACGCAGTATTTT
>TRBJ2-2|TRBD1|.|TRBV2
CASRQGDYTGELFF
TGTGCCAGCCGGCAGGGGGATTACACCGGGGAGCTGTTTTTT
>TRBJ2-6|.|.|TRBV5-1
CASSPMTPSGANVLTF
TGCGCCAGCAGCCCCATGACGCCCTCTGGGGCCAACGTCCTGACTTTC
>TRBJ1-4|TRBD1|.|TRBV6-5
CASSRAGTVREKLFF
TGTGCCAGCAGCCGGGCCGGGACAGTAAGGGAAAAACTGTTTTTT
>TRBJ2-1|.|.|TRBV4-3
CASSQDLFPGRYNEQFF
TGCGCCAGCAGCCAAGATCTCTTCCCGGGGAGGTACAATGAGCAGTTCTTC